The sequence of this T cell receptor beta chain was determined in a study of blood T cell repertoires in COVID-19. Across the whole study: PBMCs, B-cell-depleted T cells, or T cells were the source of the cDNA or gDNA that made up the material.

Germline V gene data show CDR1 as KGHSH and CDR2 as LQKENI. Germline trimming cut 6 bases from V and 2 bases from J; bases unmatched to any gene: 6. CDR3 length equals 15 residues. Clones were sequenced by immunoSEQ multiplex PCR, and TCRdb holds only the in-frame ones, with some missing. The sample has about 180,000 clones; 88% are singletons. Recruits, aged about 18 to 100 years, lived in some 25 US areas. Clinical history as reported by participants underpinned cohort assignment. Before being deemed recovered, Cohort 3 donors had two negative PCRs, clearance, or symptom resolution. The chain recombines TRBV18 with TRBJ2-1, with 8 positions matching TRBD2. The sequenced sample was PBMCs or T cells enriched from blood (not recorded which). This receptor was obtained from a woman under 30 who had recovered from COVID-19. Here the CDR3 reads CASSPAGAPYNEQFF. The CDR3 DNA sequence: TGTGCCAGCTCTCCAGCGGGAGCCCCCTACAATGAGCAGTTCTTC.